The next 10 T cell receptor beta chains were all read from a single sample in a study of blood T cell repertoires in COVID-19. Some clones are missing from TCRdb's copy, which holds only in-frame ones; the method was immunoSEQ multiplex PCR. The repertoire has over 200,000 clones, roughly 85% of them found once; the top ten carry about 17%. The sample consisted of PBMCs or T cells enriched from blood (not recorded which). The source of these receptors is a man aged 40-49 years who had recovered from COVID-19.

V usage is TRBV5-1 and J usage is TRBJ1-2; 9 bases line up with TRBD1. The CDR3 totals 13 residues. Germline CDR1 SGHRS, CDR2 YFSETQ. Trimming took 4 bases from V and 8 from J; bases not matched to a gene: 6. The CDR3 sequence is CASSPGQGEGYTF. As DNA, the CDR3 is TGCGCCAGCAGCCCGGGACAGGGCGAGGGCTACACCTTC.

The CDR3 bases are TGTGCCAGCAGTTTTCCATCCGAGCAGTACTTC. It is translated as CASSFPSEQYF. The chain links TRBV27 to TRBJ2-7; unclear D gene. With 3 bases removed from V and 6 bases from J, the gap between germline ends came to 6 bases. The germline gives CDR1 MNHEY, CDR2 SMNVEV (reference sequence). There are 11 residues in the CDR3.

The chain is built from TRBV10-2 and TRBJ1-3; no reliable D call. This CDR3 is 13 amino acids long. From germline, CDR1 is WSHSY and CDR2 SAAADI. The ends were cut back, 3 bases at V and 4 bases at J, with 7 bases in the middle. CDR3 sequence: CASSDVRGNTIYF. The CDR3 DNA reads as TGCGCCAGCAGTGACGTCAGGGGAAACACCATATATTTT.

Here the CDR3 reads CASSLGQNQPQHF. CDR3 nucleotides: TGTGCCAGCAGCTTAGGCCAGAATCAGCCCCAGCATTTT. This chain uses TRBV13 with TRBJ1-5; D not certain. The CDR3 is 13 amino acids. Looked up from germline, CDR1 is PRHDT and CDR2 is FYEKMQ (reference sequence). With 0 bases removed from V and 4 bases from J, the gap between germline ends came to 4 bases.

The chain carries TRBV5-1 and TRBJ1-5; TRBD1 might be the D (5 bases). Per germline, CDR1 SGHRS and CDR2 YFSETQ. The V end lost 4 bases, the J end lost 6 bases, and 17 bases lay between the germline ends. The CDR3 covers 15 residues. DNA of the CDR3: TGCGCCAGCAGCCTCGGGACCGGGACTCCTCAGCCCCAGCATTTT. It codes for CASSLGTGTPQPQHF.

The rearrangement joins TRBV3-1 (or the pseudogene TRBV3-2) to TRBJ1-2; D call uncertain. Trimming left V 1 base short and J 8 bases short, with 11 bases between. Germline CDR1 is LGHDT and CDR2 is YNNKEL (reference sequence). The CDR3 covers 13 residues. CDR3 sequence reads: CASSQATAMGYTF. The CDR3, as DNA: TGTGCCAGCAGCCAAGCTACAGCTATGGGCTACACCTTC.

The chain links TRBV4-1 to TRBJ1-2; weak D call: TRBD1 (5 bases). Germline V CDR1 and CDR2: MGHRA, YSYEKL. V lost 1 base, J lost 6 bases, and 12 bases lay in between. This CDR3 comprises 14 residues. The CDR3 sequence: CASSQVSRVDGYTF. The CDR3 DNA is TGCGCCAGCAGCCAAGTGAGCAGGGTGGATGGCTACACCTTC.

V usage is TRBV6-5 and J usage is TRBJ2-1, with no clear D. Trimming left V 5 bases short and J 10 bases short, with 12 bases between. CDR1 MNHEY and CDR2 SVGAGI come from the germline V gene. The CDR3 has 12 amino acids. CDR3 sequence reads: CASSTLEREQFF. The DNA of the CDR3 is TGTGCCAGCAGTACACTCGAGAGGGAGCAGTTCTTC.

The chain links TRBV9 to TRBJ1-2; the D is unclear. V dropped 0 bases and J dropped 3 bases, with 9 bases sitting between them. Germline-derived CDR1 and CDR2 are SGDLS and YYNGEE. The CDR3 spans 14 residues. As DNA, the CDR3 is TGTGCCAGCAGCGTAGTCAACAGTGACTATGGCTACACCTTC. The encoded protein is CASSVVNSDYGYTF.

The chain links TRBV10-1 to TRBJ2-3; D is uncertain. The CDR3 spans 15 residues. Looked up from germline, CDR1 is WNHNN and CDR2 is SYGVQD (reference sequence). V was trimmed by 5 bases and J by 0 bases, leaving 12 bases between them. CDR3 protein: CASSYYSWSTDTQYF. For the CDR3, the DNA is TGCGCCAGCAGTTACTATAGCTGGAGCACAGATACGCAGTATTTT.